Listed below are T cell receptor beta chains from one sample, sequenced in a study of OX40 agonist ivuxolimab in advanced cancers. Produced via immunoSEQ multiplex PCR; TCRdb's table is partial and in-frame only. The data hold some 90,000 clones, with about 89% observed a single time. This specimen consisted of CD4+ or CD8+ T cells sorted from blood, obtained in a trial of the OX40 agonist ivuxolimab. Receptors originate from an adult with an advanced solid tumor such as melanoma, head and neck, liver or kidney cancer. Both conserved end residues are part of each CDR3. Fields, in order: V gene, clone size, J gene, D gene, CDR3 protein, CDR3 DNA. D genes are given only for firm matches. Clone size, where shown, is once, few, many, or a class for clones that have expanded.

TRBV5-4	NA	TRBJ2-7	TRBD1	CASSFDRDPTEQYF	TGTGCCAGCAGCTTCGACAGGGATCCTACCGAGCAGTACTTC
TRBV27	NA	TRBJ2-1	NA	CASSLSGALANEQFF	TGTGCCAGCAGTTTATCCGGAGCCTTAGCCAATGAGCAGTTCTTC
TRBV5-4	NA	TRBJ2-3	NA	CASSPVPTDTQYF	TGTGCCAGCAGCCCGGTTCCAACAGATACGCAGTATTTT
TRBV7-9	NA	TRBJ2-7	NA	CASSSPRASYEQYF	TGTGCCAGCAGCTCACCCAGAGCCTCCTACGAGCAGTACTTC
TRBV7-9	NA	TRBJ1-4	TRBD1	CASSLANPTGVGEKLFF	TGTGCCAGCAGCTTAGCCAATCCCACAGGGGTGGGCGAAAAACTGTTTTTT
TRBV7-9	NA	TRBJ2-5	NA	CASSPTGGTQYF	TGTGCCAGCAGCCCCACCGGGGGGACCCAGTACTTC
TRBV7-9	few	TRBJ1-2	NA	CASSLDTNAGGYTF	TGTGCCAGCAGCTTGGATACTAACGCGGGCGGCTACACCTTC
TRBV27	NA	TRBJ1-4	NA	CASSSTLGTEKLFF	TGTGCCAGCAGCTCGACATTGGGGACTGAAAAACTGTTTTTT
TRBV28	NA	TRBJ2-7	TRBD2	CASSLGGSWESSYEQYF	TGTGCCAGCAGTTTGGGCGGGAGCTGGGAAAGCTCCTACGAGCAGTACTTC
TRBV2	NA	TRBJ2-7	NA	CASSERPTGEQYF	TGTGCCAGCAGTGAAAGACCCACGGGGGAGCAGTACTTC
TRBV10-3	NA	TRBJ2-2	TRBD1	CAAAGTANTGELFF	TGTGCCGCGGCCGGGACAGCGAACACCGGGGAGCTGTTTTTT
TRBV11-2	NA	TRBJ2-7	NA	CASSSDRGYEQYF	TGTGCCAGCAGCTCGGACAGAGGTTACGAGCAGTACTTC
TRBV19	NA	TRBJ2-7	TRBD1	CASSVQGSYEQYF	TGTGCCAGTAGTGTACAGGGGTCCTACGAGCAGTACTTC